This entry lists 14 T cell receptor beta chains sequenced from one sample in a study of blood T cells in healthy people across ages. Primers used in a second PCR of roughly 7 to 12 cycles were a sample-barcoded 5' primer and a J-beta primer mix. Each CDR3 protein gets one entry after TCRdb re-called the 5' RACE reads with MiXCR. The table records under 2,000,000 distinct CDR3 sequences, roughly 50% of them present only once. Sample: blood. The receptors originated from a woman between 40 and 55 years old in good health.

This chain links TRBV20-1 with TRBJ1-5, with 9 nucleotides matching TRBD1. V lost 6 bases to trimming and J lost 3 bases; unmatched junction nucleotides: 12. The CDR3 extends over 16 amino acids. CDR1 and CDR2 (germline): DFQATT, SNEGSKA (reference sequence). The CDR3 loop is CSAPSPGTGFNQPQHF. In DNA, the CDR3 is TGCAGTGCCCCGAGTCCCGGGACAGGGTTCAATCAGCCCCAGCATTTT.

This clonotype has only a few counts. The V and J genes are TRBV5-1 and TRBJ2-4, with D unresolved. V was clipped by 7 bases and J by 0 bases, with 11 bases between them. The length of the CDR3 is 14 residues. CDR1 is SGHRS and CDR2 is YFSETQ in the germline V gene. CDR3 coding DNA: TGCGCCAGCGCCCCGACAATAGCCAAAAACATTCAGTACTTC. Encoded protein: CASAPTIAKNIQYF. Drawing the rest from reference TRBV5-1 and TRBJ2-4, the complete variable domain is KAGVTQTPRYLIKTRGQQVTLSCSPISGHRSVSWYQQTPGQGLQFLFEYFSETQRNKGNFPGRFSGRQFSNSRSEMNVSTLELGDSALYLCASAPTIAKNIQYFGAGTRLSVL.

This chain links TRBV27 with TRBJ1-6, with 9 positions matching TRBD1. The CDR3 contains 14 residues. Germline V gene lookup returns CDR1 MNHEY and CDR2 SMNVEV (reference sequence). V gave up 5 bases and J gave up 10 bases; unmatched junction bases: 6. The CDR3 protein is CASSRGQGRSPLHF. CDR3 in DNA: TGTGCCAGCAGTCGGGGACAGGGTCGGTCACCCCTCCACTTT.

The chain is built from TRBV4-1 and TRBJ2-7; TRBD1 agrees at 7 bases. V dropped 0 bases and J dropped 10; count of bases not matched to a gene: 15. There are 16 residues in the CDR3. Germline values: CDR1 MGHRA, CDR2 YSYEKL. The CDR3 DNA reads TGCGCCAGCAGCCAAGAACAGGACGGTAACACAGGGGACCAGTACTTC. Protein: CASSQEQDGNTGDQYF.

The genes are TRBV28 and TRBJ2-4; 7 bases align to TRBD2. This CDR3 has 16 amino acids. Germline trimming cut 5 bases from V and 1 base from J; bases unmatched to any gene: 8. CDR1 and CDR2 (germline): MDHEN, SYDVKM. For the CDR3, the DNA is TGTGCCAGCAGTCCTGAGGCAGCGGGGGCCAAAAACATTCAGTACTTC. It specifies CASSPEAAGAKNIQYF.

The V gene is TRBV2, the J gene TRBJ2-3; 8 bases agree with TRBD1. The trim removed 4 bases at V and 2 bases at J, leaving 8 bases unmatched. This CDR3 comprises 16 residues. The germline V gene encodes CDR1 SNHLY and CDR2 FYNNEI. The CDR3 sequence is CASSAGGLALTDTQYF. DNA of the CDR3: TGTGCCAGCAGTGCAGGGGGCTTGGCCCTCACAGATACGCAGTATTTT.

The genes are TRBV4-3 and TRBJ2-1; D ambiguous. The CDR3 runs 13 residues. Trimming pared 0 bases from V and 12 bases from J, leaving 12 bases between. Germline V gene sequence: CDR1 LGHNA, CDR2 YSLEER. The CDR3: CASSQETPDGQFF. In DNA, the CDR3 is TGCGCCAGCAGCCAAGAAACTCCCGACGGGCAGTTCTTC.

V gene TRBV5-1 combines with J gene TRBJ2-1; 10 bases fit TRBD1. The CDR3 has 16 amino acids. Germline CDR1 and CDR2: SGHRS and YFSETQ. Trimming removed 0 bases from V and 7 bases from J; junction bases left unmatched: 7. As DNA, the CDR3 is TGCGCCAGCAGCTTGGCCCGGGACAGGGGTGTTAATGAGCAGTTCTTC. As protein: CASSLARDRGVNEQFF. The complete variable domain, with remaining parts taken from reference TRBV5-1 and TRBJ2-1, reads KAGVTQTPRYLIKTRGQQVTLSCSPISGHRSVSWYQQTPGQGLQFLFEYFSETQRNKGNFPGRFSGRQFSNSRSEMNVSTLELGDSALYLCASSLARDRGVNEQFFGPGTRLTVL.

The chain joins TRBV6-2 or TRBV6-3 to TRBJ2-3; TRBD1 is a possible D gene (7 bases). CDR3 length equals 14 residues. V gave up 5 bases and J gave up 8 bases, with 17 bases separating them. CDR1 is MNHEY, CDR2 SVGEGT, per germline. As DNA, the CDR3 is TGTGCCAGCAGTCCCTGGGCCCAGGGGGGTACGCAGTATTTT. Its translation: CASSPWAQGGTQYF.

The chain joins TRBV6-2 or TRBV6-3 to TRBJ1-2; possibly TRBD1 for D (5 bases). V lost 5 bases to trimming and J lost 7 bases, with 17 bases between them. Per the germline V gene, CDR1 is MNHEY and CDR2 is SVGEGT. The CDR3 loop spans 14 amino acids. CDR3 residues: CASSTRGVGSGYTF. CDR3 DNA: TGTGCCAGCAGTACCCGAGGGGTTGGATCTGGCTACACCTTC.

CDR3 sequence (DNA): TGTGCCAGCAGTTTAGTCCCGCCAGCCTACGAGCAGTACTTC. Encoded protein: CASSLVPPAYEQYF. The rearrangement joins TRBV12-3 or TRBV12-4 to TRBJ2-7; D uncertain. Trimming removed 1 base at V and 2 bases at J, with 9 bases between. CDR3 size: 14 residues.

This clonotype was counted only a few times. J is TRBJ1-5 and V is TRBV20-1; 9 nucleotides line up with TRBD1. The junction had 19 bases not matched to a gene; V was cut back by 2 bases and J by 5 bases. CDR1 is DFQATT, CDR2 SNEGSKA, per germline (reference sequence). The CDR3 runs to 19 residues. The CDR3, as DNA: TGCAGTGCTAGACGTGGGGGACAGGGAAAAGGGAGCCTCTATCAGCCCCAGCATTTT. It yields the protein CSARRGGQGKGSLYQPQHF.

The V gene is TRBV10-2, the J gene TRBJ2-3; unclear D gene. The CDR3 is 14 residues long. Trimming stripped 3 bases from V and 9 bases from J, with 16 bases between. CDR1 and CDR2 (germline): WSHSY, SAAADI. CDR3: CASSEKRDAPTQYF. The CDR3 coding sequence is TGCGCCAGCAGTGAAAAGAGAGACGCCCCAACGCAGTATTTT.

This clonotype was recorded a few times. The chain uses TRBV10-3 and TRBJ2-6, with D perhaps given as TRBD1 or TRBD2 (5 bases each). V was shortened by 2 bases and J by 12 bases, with 8 bases between the two germline ends. Germline lookup yields CDR1 ENHRY and CDR2 SYGVKD. The CDR3 contains 12 residues. Here the CDR3 reads CAISEGAGVLTF. The CDR3 DNA sequence: TGTGCCATCAGTGAGGGGGCGGGCGTCCTGACTTTC.